The present T cell receptor (beta chain) was sequenced within a study of radiation and T cells in renal cell carcinoma. This clone was observed a handful of times. Its antigen is not identified. Clones were read by immunoSEQ multiplex PCR, and TCRdb kept only the in-frame ones, dropping some. The sample contains roughly 23,000 clones, 47% of which appear only once. Treatment defined: 15 Gy SBRT to primary tumor, nephrectomy 4 weeks later. This CDR3 is built from 14 residues. The V gene lost 3 bases and the J gene lost 2 bases, with 11 bases spanning the gap. Germline CDR1 and CDR2: SGHRS and YFSETQ. Study-wide results and limits: Pretreatment tumor biopsies were lacking, so baseline clonotypes are unknown. In nephrectomy-only tumors, top 100 clonotypes averaged approximately 40%, versus approximately 50% irradiated. Dominant CDR3 motifs occupied more repertoire in irradiated than control tumors.

Specimen: tumor tissue, collected from a patient whose treatment included radiotherapy and nephrectomy. This clonotype originated in a woman in her fifties or sixties with renal cell carcinoma. The chain employs TRBV5-1 and TRBJ2-5; D remains ambiguous. The CDR3 DNA reads TGCGCCAGCAGCTCCTTAGGGATTCAAGAGACCCAGTACTTC. Translating gives CASSSLGIQETQYF.